This T cell receptor beta chain was sequenced during a study of cytomegalovirus exposure and HLA in healthy donors. Looked up from germline, CDR1 is SEHNR and CDR2 is FQNEAQ (reference sequence). The CDR3 sequence is 18 residues long. About this clone: The junction does not match germline at one end; this may be a read error.

The PCR employed 60 Vbeta primers together with 13 Jbeta primers. The assay was immunoSEQ multiplex PCR, and TCRdb's table has in-frame clones only and misses some. The table records around 220,000 clones, roughly 70% of them present only once. The source material was PBMCs. The V and J genes are TRBV7-9 and TRBJ2-7; maybe TRBD2 (6 bases). This receptor was obtained from a woman aged 30 to 39 in good health and CMV-seronegative. CDR3 protein: CSSSSPQVTYGRGYEQYF. CDR3 DNA sequence: TGTTCCAGCAGCTCCCCCCAAGTGACTTACGGGAGAGGGTACGAGCAGTACTTC.